The 26 T cell receptor beta chains in this list originate from one sample, sequenced in a study of PD-1 blockade in classical Hodgkin lymphoma. Exposure to brentuximab vedotin varied, and each patient had relapsed following autologous stem cell transplantation. Sequencing was performed with immunoSEQ multiplex PCR; in TCRdb, only in-frame clones are kept and a portion is missing. The sample lists fewer than 80,000 clones, 65% to 75% occurring once. Sequenced material: peripheral blood mononuclear cells (PBMCs), taken before the second cycle of nivolumab. These receptor sequences come from a human donor with classical Hodgkin lymphoma.

The chain has TRBV30 and TRBJ1-1; D remains unclear. The length of the CDR3 is 12 residues. V lost 6 bases, J lost 0 bases, and 8 bases lay in between. In germline, CDR1 is GTSNPN, CDR2 SVGIG (reference sequence). CDR3 in DNA: TGTGCCTGCACTACACTGAACACTGAAGCTTTCTTT. This codes for CACTTLNTEAFF.

V is TRBV18 and J is TRBJ1-1, with D possibly TRBD1 on 6 matching bases. Trimming pared 2 bases from V and 3 bases from J, leaving 16 bases between. CDR3 size: 16 residues. The V gene's germline CDR1 is KGHSH and CDR2 LQKENI. CDR3 nucleotide sequence: TGTGCCAGCTCACCAGGACAGAGGGGAGAGGACACTGAAGCTTTCTTT. This gives the protein CASSPGQRGEDTEAFF.

CDR3 bases: TGTGCCATCAGCGGGACGGCCGATAAAAGCTATGGCTACACCTTC. It encodes CAISGTADKSYGYTF. The chain carries TRBV10-3 and TRBJ1-2; D possibly corresponds to TRBD1 (5 bases). Trimming pared 6 bases from V and 4 bases from J, leaving 18 bases between. The germline CDR1 and CDR2 sequences are ENHRY and SYGVKD. This CDR3 has 15 amino acids.

The chain joins TRBV30 to TRBJ2-3; D gene uncertain. The CDR3 is made up of 14 amino acids. CDR1 is GTSNPN and CDR2 is SVGIG in the germline V gene (reference sequence). Trimming left V 3 bases short and J 2 bases short, with 12 bases between. The CDR3 loop is CAWSALLPTDTQYF. The DNA for the CDR3 is TGTGCCTGGAGCGCACTCCTCCCCACAGATACGCAGTATTTT.

CDR3 bases: TGTGCCACCAGCAGAGATCGAATGGGCCAGGTCTATGGCTACACCTTC. It encodes CATSRDRMGQVYGYTF. The gene calls are TRBV15 and TRBJ1-2, with D uncertain. Between the trimmed V and J ends, which lost 0 bases and 4 bases, there was a span of 15 bases. The CDR3 runs to 16 residues. Germline CDR1 LNHNV, CDR2 YYDKDF (reference sequence).

The V and J genes are TRBV29-1 and TRBJ2-1, with 9 bases fitting TRBD2. CDR1 is SQVTM, CDR2 ANQGSEA, per germline. J was trimmed by 4 bases and V by 6 bases; bases with no gene match: 4. CDR3 length equals 13 residues. Here the CDR3 DNA reads TGCAGCGTCAATAGCGGGAGTTACAATGAGCAGTTCTTC. Amino acids: CSVNSGSYNEQFF.

The J gene is TRBJ2-1, the V gene TRBV6-6, with TRBD2 identical over 11 bases. The CDR3 loop spans 15 amino acids. Per the germline V gene, CDR1 is MNHNY and CDR2 is SVGAGI (reference sequence). V was clipped by 6 bases and J by 7 bases; unmatched bases: 8. CDR3: CASSPLAGGGNEQFF. CDR3 DNA: TGTGCCAGCAGCCCTCTAGCGGGGGGAGGAAATGAGCAGTTCTTC.

The chain carries TRBV28 and TRBJ2-3; D gene ambiguous. The V and J ends lost 7 bases and 9 bases respectively, with 14 bases between them. Germline V CDR1 and CDR2: MDHEN, SYDVKM. This CDR3 is built from 12 residues. The CDR3 reads CASTPPTGTQYF. For the CDR3, the DNA is TGTGCCAGCACTCCTCCGACCGGGACGCAGTATTTT.

The CDR3: CAWSWGDQPQHF. CDR3 in DNA: TGTGCCTGGAGTTGGGGCGATCAGCCCCAGCATTTT. The V and J genes are TRBV30 and TRBJ1-5; perhaps TRBD1 as D (5 bases). V gave up 2 bases and J gave up 5 bases, with 7 bases separating them. Germline CDR1 reads GTSNPN; CDR2 reads SVGIG (reference sequence). The CDR3 spans 12 residues. Drawing the rest from reference TRBV30 and TRBJ1-5, the complete variable domain is SQTIHQWPATLVQPVGSPLSLECTVEGTSNPNLYWYRQAAGRGLQLLFYSVGIGQISSEVPQNLSASRPQDRQFILSSKKLLLSDSGFYLCAWSWGDQPQHFGDGTRLSIL.

This clone has only a few counts. CDR3 DNA: TGCGCCAGCAGCCAAGTGGTGGGATCACCCCTCCACTTT. The encoded protein is CASSQVVGSPLHF. The chain carries TRBV4-1 and TRBJ1-6; D unresolved. Per the germline V gene, CDR1 is MGHRA and CDR2 is YSYEKL. This CDR3 contains 13 residues. The V end lost 1 base, the J end lost 10 bases, and 8 bases lay between the germline ends.

CDR3 nucleotides: TGTGCCAGCCCCAGCTACAATGAGCAGTTCTTC. Protein sequence: CASPSYNEQFF. This chain connects TRBV27 to TRBJ2-1; D is undetermined. CDR3 size: 11 residues. Germline values: CDR1 MNHEY, CDR2 SMNVEV (reference sequence). Trimming cost V 8 bases and J 3 bases, with 5 bases left between them.

About this clone itself: Other DNA sequences from this sample encode an identical CDR3 as well. The chain has TRBV19 and TRBJ1-1, with D unclear. The germline gives CDR1 LNHDA, CDR2 SQIVND (reference sequence). This CDR3 spans 13 amino acids. The ends were cut back, 3 bases at V and 1 base at J, with 6 bases in the middle. The CDR3 here is CASSIWGNTEAFF. CDR3 bases: TGTGCCAGTAGTATTTGGGGGAACACTGAAGCTTTCTTT. Based on the CDR3 plus reference TRBV19 and TRBJ1-1, the full variable domain is DGGITQSPKYLFRKEGQNVTLSCEQNLNHDAMYWYRQDPGQGLRLIYYSQIVNDFQKGDIAEGYSVSREKKESFPLTVTSAQKNPTAFYLCASSIWGNTEAFFGQGTRLTVV.

This clone was detected once. The DNA of the CDR3 is TGTGCCAGCAGTTTGAACGTAAGGACTGGCTACACCTTC. Protein: CASSLNVRTGYTF. This sequence joins TRBV28 and TRBJ1-2; no reliable D call. CDR1 and CDR2 (germline): MDHEN, SYDVKM. The CDR3 is made up of 13 amino acids. V lost 3 bases and J lost 7, with 12 bases in between.

V and J are TRBV9 and TRBJ1-1; D remains unclear. The CDR3 sequence is 15 residues long. Looked up from germline, CDR1 is SGDLS and CDR2 is YYNGEE. The V gene lost 2 bases and the J gene lost 1 base, with 12 bases spanning the gap. The CDR3 DNA follows: TGTGCCAGCAGCGTTAGGGAAGTCGGGAACACTGAAGCTTTCTTT. The encoded protein is CASSVREVGNTEAFF.

The chain employs TRBV5-1 and TRBJ1-1, with no clear D. The CDR3 runs 15 residues. Germline V CDR1 and CDR2: SGHRS, YFSETQ. V lost 0 bases to trimming and J lost 1 base, with 10 bases between them. The CDR3 region has the DNA TGCGCCAGCAGCTTGGGGCGGTTTGGGAACACTGAAGCTTTCTTT. Its protein is CASSLGRFGNTEAFF.

This chain links TRBV5-1 with TRBJ1-2; a possible D gene is TRBD1 (6 bases). This CDR3 region has 14 residues. V shed 4 bases and J shed 5 bases, with 15 bases lying between them. Looked up from germline, CDR1 is SGHRS and CDR2 is YFSETQ. The CDR3 region is CASSTSLQGYGYTF. The CDR3 DNA is TGCGCCAGCAGCACTTCTTTACAGGGATATGGCTACACCTTC. The complete variable domain, with remaining parts taken from reference TRBV5-1 and TRBJ1-2, reads KAGVTQTPRYLIKTRGQQVTLSCSPISGHRSVSWYQQTPGQGLQFLFEYFSETQRNKGNFPGRFSGRQFSNSRSEMNVSTLELGDSALYLCASSTSLQGYGYTFGSGTRLTVV.

The chain joins TRBV12-5 to TRBJ1-2, with unresolved D. The CDR3 spans 13 residues. Trimming left V 0 bases short and J 8 bases short, with 10 bases between. Germline CDR1 and CDR2: LGHNT and FRNRAP. The CDR3 here is CASGLVLDTGYTF. The DNA of the CDR3 is TGTGCTAGTGGTTTGGTACTGGATACGGGCTACACCTTC.

The chain couples TRBV29-1 to TRBJ2-7; the match to TRBD2 covers 9 bases. Trimming removed 5 bases from V and 3 bases from J; junction bases left unmatched: 5. The CDR3 has 13 residues. Germline V gene sequence: CDR1 SQVTM, CDR2 ANQGSEA. CDR3 in amino acids: CSVSGGSDYEQYF. The CDR3 DNA reads TGCAGCGTTAGCGGGGGGTCTGACTACGAGCAGTACTTC.

The rearrangement joins TRBV12-2 to TRBJ2-7; no DNA check was done on the table's D call, TRBD1. TRBV12-2 is a pseudogene. The CDR3 is 15 amino acids. CDR3 sequence (DNA): TGTGCAAGTCGCTTAGCGTTGGCAGGGGGGTACGAGCAGTACTTC. The encoded protein is CASRLALAGGYEQYF.

The chain carries TRBV5-6 and TRBJ1-1, with D tentatively TRBD1 (5 bases). V dropped 3 bases and J dropped 2 bases, with 8 bases sitting between them. This CDR3 has 13 amino acids. Germline lookup yields CDR1 SGHDT and CDR2 YYEEEE. The CDR3 region has the DNA TGTGCCAGCAGCTCCAGGGTCAACACTGAAGCTTTCTTT. This sequence encodes CASSSRVNTEAFF.

This clone has just one count. V usage is TRBV30 and J usage is TRBJ1-1; D not certain. Germline V gene lookup returns CDR1 GTSNPN and CDR2 SVGIG (reference sequence). The CDR3 sequence is 11 residues long. V gave up 5 bases and J gave up 6 bases, with 10 bases separating them. The CDR3 DNA reads as TGTGCCTGGCGGAGATGGGCTGAAGCTTTCTTT. Translation gives CAWRRWAEAFF.

The rearrangement uses TRBV7-9 and TRBJ1-2; 8 bases line up with TRBD1. CDR1 and CDR2 from the germline V gene are SEHNR and FQNEAQ (reference sequence). The CDR3 contains 14 residues. V dropped 8 bases and J dropped 4; count of bases not matched to a gene: 9. The chain's CDR3 is CASGTGWSRYGYTF. Here the CDR3 DNA reads TGTGCCAGCGGGACAGGCTGGTCCCGCTATGGCTACACCTTC.

The V and J genes are TRBV28 and TRBJ1-6; D is unresolved. This CDR3 has 16 residues. The V and J ends lost 6 bases and 4 bases respectively, with 16 bases between them. Germline values: CDR1 MDHEN, CDR2 SYDVKM. CDR3 protein: CASRAAAGSYNSPLHF. DNA for the CDR3: TGTGCCAGCAGGGCGGCGGCCGGGTCTTATAATTCACCCCTCCACTTT.

V and J are TRBV19 and TRBJ2-1, with a tentative D call TRBD1 (6 bases). The length of the CDR3 is 16 residues. The germline V gene has CDR1 LNHDA and CDR2 SQIVND (reference sequence). Deletions cut 5 bases from V and 2 bases from J, with 16 bases between. DNA for the CDR3: TGTGCCAGTAGTCTGGGGGCTGTCCGCCCCTACAATGAGCAGTTCTTC. It is translated as CASSLGAVRPYNEQFF.

The chain recombines TRBV19 with TRBJ2-5; 11 bases match TRBD1. V was clipped by 5 bases and J by 5 bases; unmatched bases: 7. CDR1 is LNHDA, CDR2 SQIVND, per germline (reference sequence). The CDR3 runs to 15 residues. CDR3 residues: CASSPGQGAGETQYF. The CDR3 nucleotides are TGTGCCAGTAGTCCTGGACAGGGGGCCGGGGAGACCCAGTACTTC.

This sequence joins TRBV30 and TRBJ1-2; D is uncertain. The CDR3 runs to 11 residues. The V end lost 5 bases, the J end lost 7 bases, and 11 bases lay between the germline ends. Germline CDR1 and CDR2: GTSNPN and SVGIG (reference sequence). The CDR3 DNA sequence: TGTGCCTGGGGTCCCGAGGGTGGCTACACCTTC. Protein product: CAWGPEGGYTF. Full variable domain (outside the CDR3, taken from reference TRBV30 and TRBJ1-2): SQTIHQWPATLVQPVGSPLSLECTVEGTSNPNLYWYRQAAGRGLQLLFYSVGIGQISSEVPQNLSASRPQDRQFILSSKKLLLSDSGFYLCAWGPEGGYTFGSGTRLTVV.